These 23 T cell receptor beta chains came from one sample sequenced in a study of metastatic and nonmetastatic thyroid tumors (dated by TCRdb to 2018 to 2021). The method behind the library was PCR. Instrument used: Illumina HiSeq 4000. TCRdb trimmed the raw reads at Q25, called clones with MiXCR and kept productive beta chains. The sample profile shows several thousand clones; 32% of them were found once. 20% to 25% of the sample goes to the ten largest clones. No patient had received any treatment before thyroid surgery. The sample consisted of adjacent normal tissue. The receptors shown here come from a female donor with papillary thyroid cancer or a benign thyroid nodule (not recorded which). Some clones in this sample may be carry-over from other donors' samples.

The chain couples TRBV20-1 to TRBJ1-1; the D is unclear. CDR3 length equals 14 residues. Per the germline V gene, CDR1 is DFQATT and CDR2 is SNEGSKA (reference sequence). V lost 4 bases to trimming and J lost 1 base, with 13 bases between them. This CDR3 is CSAKTAGKNTEAFF. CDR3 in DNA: TGCAGTGCTAAGACCGCCGGGAAGAACACTGAAGCTTTCTTT.

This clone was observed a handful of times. CDR3 region: CASSLLRQETQYF. Here the CDR3 DNA reads TGTGCCAGCAGTTTATTACGGCAAGAGACCCAGTACTTC. The chain carries TRBV28 and TRBJ2-5; the D is unclear. CDR3 length: 13 residues. CDR1 MDHEN and CDR2 SYDVKM come from the germline V gene. Trimming left V 1 base short and J 2 bases short, with 5 bases between.

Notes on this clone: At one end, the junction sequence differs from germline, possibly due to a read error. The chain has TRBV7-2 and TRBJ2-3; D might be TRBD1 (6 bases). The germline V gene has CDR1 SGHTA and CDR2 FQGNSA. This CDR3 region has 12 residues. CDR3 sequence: CASSAWGTKNSF. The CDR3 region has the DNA TGTGCCAGCAGCGCTTGGGGGACAAAGAACTCTTTT.

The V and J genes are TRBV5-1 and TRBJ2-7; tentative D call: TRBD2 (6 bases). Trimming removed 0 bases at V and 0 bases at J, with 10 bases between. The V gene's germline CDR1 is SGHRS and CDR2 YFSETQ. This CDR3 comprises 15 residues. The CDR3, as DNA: TGCGCCAGCAGCTTGGCCGGGGGTAACTCCTACGAGCAGTACGTC. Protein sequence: CASSLAGGNSYEQYV.

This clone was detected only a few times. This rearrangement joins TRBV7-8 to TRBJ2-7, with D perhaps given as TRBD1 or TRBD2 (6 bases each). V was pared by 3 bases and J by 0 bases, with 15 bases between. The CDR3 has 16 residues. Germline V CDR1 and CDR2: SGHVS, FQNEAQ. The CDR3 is CASSFWGAGSSYEQYF. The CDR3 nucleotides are TGTGCCAGCAGCTTTTGGGGGGCCGGGTCCTCCTACGAGCAGTACTTC. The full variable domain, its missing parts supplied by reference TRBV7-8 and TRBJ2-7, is GAGVSQSPRYKVAKRGQDVALRCDPISGHVSLFWYQQALGQGPEFLTYFQNEAQLDKSGLPSDRFFAERPEGSVSTLKIQRTQQEDSAVYLCASSFWGAGSSYEQYFGPGTRLTVT.

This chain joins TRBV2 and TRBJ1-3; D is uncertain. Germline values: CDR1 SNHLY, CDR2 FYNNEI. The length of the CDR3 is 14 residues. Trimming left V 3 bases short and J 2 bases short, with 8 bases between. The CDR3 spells CASSDVGTGNTIYF. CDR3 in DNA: TGTGCCAGCAGTGACGTCGGAACTGGAAACACCATATATTTT.

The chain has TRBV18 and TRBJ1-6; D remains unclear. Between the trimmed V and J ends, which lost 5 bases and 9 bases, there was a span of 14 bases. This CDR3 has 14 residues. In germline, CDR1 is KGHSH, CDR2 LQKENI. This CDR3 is CASSVSQSGSPLHF. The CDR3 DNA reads TGTGCCAGCTCAGTGTCACAGAGTGGTTCACCCCTCCACTTT.

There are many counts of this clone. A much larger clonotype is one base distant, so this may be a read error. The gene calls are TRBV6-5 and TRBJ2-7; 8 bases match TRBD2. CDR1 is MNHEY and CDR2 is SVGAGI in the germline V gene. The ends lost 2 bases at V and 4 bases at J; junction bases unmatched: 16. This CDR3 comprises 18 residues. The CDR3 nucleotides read TGTGCCAGCAGTTACGTACCGGGGGGGGGACCGGGGATTTACGAGCAGTACTTC. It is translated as CASSYVPGGGPGIYEQYF.

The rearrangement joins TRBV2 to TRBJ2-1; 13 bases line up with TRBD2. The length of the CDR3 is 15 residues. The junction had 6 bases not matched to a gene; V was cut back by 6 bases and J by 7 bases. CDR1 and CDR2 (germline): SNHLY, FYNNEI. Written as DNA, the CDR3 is TGTGCCAGCAGAGGACTAGCGGGAGATCTGAATGAGCAGTTCTTC. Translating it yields CASRGLAGDLNEQFF.

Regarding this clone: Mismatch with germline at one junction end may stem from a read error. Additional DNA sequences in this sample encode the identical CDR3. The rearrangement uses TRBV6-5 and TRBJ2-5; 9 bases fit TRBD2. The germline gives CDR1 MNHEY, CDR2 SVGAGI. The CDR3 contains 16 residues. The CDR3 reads CASSYRVLAGQETQYF. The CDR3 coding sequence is TGTGCCAGCAGTTACCGTGTTCTAGCGGGACAAGAGACACAGTACTTC.

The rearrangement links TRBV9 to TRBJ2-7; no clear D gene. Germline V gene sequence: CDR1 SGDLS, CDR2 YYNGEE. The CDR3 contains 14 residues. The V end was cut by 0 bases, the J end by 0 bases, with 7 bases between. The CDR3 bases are TGTGCCAGCAGCGTAGGGAGCAGCTCCTACGAGCAGTACTTC. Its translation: CASSVGSSSYEQYF.

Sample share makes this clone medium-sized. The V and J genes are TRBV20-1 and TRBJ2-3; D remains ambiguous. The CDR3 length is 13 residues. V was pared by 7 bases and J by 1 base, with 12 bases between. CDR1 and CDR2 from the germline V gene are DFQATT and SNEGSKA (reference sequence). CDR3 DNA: TGCAGTGTCCCGGGTGGGGGCACAGATACGCAGTATTTT. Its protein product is CSVPGGGTDTQYF.

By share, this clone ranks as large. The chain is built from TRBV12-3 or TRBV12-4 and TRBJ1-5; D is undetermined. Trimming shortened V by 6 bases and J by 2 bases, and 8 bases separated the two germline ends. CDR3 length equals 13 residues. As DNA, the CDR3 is TGTGCCAGCAGCATAGAGGGCAATCAGCCCCAGCATTTT. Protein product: CASSIEGNQPQHF.

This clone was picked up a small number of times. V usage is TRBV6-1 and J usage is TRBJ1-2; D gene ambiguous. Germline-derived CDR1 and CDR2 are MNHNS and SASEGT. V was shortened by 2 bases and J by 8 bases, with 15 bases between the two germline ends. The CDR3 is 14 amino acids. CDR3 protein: CASSEIGRTAGYTF. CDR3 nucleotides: TGTGCCAGCAGTGAAATCGGACGAACCGCGGGCTACACCTTC.

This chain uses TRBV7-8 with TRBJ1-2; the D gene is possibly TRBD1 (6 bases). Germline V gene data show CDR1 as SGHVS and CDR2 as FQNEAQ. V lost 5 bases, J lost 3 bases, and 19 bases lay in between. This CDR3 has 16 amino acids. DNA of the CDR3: TGTGCCAGCAGCCCCACCACGGGGGCCCTACACTATGGCTACACCTTC. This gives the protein CASSPTTGALHYGYTF.

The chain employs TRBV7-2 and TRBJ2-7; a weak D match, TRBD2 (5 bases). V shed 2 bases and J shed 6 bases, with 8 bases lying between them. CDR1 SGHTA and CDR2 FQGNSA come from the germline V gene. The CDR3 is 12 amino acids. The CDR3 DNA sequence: TGTGCCAGCAGCTTACGTGGGAGCGAGCAGTACTTC. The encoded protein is CASSLRGSEQYF.

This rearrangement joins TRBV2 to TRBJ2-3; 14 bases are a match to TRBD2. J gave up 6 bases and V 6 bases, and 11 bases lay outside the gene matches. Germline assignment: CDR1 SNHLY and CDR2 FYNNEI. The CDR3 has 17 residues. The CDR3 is CASRPLGLAGVGDTQYF. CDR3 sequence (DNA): TGTGCCAGCAGGCCCCTGGGACTAGCGGGAGTAGGCGATACGCAGTATTTT.

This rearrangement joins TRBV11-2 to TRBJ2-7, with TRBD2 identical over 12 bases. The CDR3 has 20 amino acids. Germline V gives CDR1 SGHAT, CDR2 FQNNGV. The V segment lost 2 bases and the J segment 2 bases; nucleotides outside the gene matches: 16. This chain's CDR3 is CASSLLLWTSGIRETYEQYF. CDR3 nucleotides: TGTGCCAGCAGCTTACTTCTATGGACTAGCGGGATTAGGGAAACCTACGAGCAGTACTTC.

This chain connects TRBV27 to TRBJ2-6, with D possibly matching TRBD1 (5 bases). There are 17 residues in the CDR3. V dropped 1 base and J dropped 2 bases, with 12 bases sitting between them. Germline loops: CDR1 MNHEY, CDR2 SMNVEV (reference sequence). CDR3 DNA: TGTGCCAGCAGTTTATTCGTGGGGCGGACTGGGGCCAACGTCCTGACTTTC. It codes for CASSLFVGRTGANVLTF.

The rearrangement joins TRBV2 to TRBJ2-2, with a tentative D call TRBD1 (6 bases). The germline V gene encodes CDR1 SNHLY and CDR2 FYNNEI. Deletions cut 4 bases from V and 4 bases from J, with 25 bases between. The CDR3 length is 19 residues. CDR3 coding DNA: TGTGCCAGCAGTGCGCCACCTGGCCGAGGGGGATCGGCCACCGGGGAGCTGTTTTTT. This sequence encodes CASSAPPGRGGSATGELFF.

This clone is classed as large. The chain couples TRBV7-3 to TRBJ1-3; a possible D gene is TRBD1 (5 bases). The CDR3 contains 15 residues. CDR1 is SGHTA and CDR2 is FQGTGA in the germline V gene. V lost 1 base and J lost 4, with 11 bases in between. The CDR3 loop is CASSLNGGYGNTIYF. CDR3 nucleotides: TGTGCCAGCAGCTTAAACGGGGGGTACGGAAACACCATATATTTT.

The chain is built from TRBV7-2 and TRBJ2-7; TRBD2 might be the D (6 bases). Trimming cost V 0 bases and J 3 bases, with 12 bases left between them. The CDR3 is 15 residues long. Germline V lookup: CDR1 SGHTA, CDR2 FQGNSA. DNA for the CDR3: TGTGCCAGCAGCTTAGCGTCCCCGGGAGACTACGAGCAGTACTTC. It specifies CASSLASPGDYEQYF.

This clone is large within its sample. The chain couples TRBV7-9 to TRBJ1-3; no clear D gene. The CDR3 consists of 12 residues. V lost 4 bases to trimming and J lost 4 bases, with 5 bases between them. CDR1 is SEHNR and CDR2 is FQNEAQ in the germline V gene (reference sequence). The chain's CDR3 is CASSSQGNTIYF. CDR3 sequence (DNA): TGTGCCAGCAGCTCACAGGGAAACACCATATATTTT.